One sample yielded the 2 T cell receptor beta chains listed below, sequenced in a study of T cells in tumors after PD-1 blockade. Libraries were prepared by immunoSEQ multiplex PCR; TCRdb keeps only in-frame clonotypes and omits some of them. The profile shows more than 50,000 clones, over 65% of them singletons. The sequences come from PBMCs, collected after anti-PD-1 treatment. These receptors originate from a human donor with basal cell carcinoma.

CDR3 sequence: CASSQGWAVSYNEQFF. The CDR3 DNA reads TGTGCCAGCAGCCAAGGGTGGGCGGTCTCCTACAATGAGCAGTTCTTC. The V and J genes are TRBV14 and TRBJ2-1; no clear D. Trimming took 1 base from V and 0 from J, leaving 10 bases between them. Germline loops: CDR1 SGHDN, CDR2 FVKESK. This CDR3 is 16 amino acids long.

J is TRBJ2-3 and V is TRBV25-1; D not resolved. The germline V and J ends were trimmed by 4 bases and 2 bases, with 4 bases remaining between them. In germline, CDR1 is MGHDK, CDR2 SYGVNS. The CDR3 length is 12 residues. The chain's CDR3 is CASSGNTDTQYF. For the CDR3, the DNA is TGTGCCAGCAGTGGGAACACAGATACGCAGTATTTT.